The text below deals with one T cell receptor (beta chain). The target antigen is unknown. Clones were read by immunoSEQ multiplex PCR, and TCRdb kept only the in-frame ones, dropping some. The top ten clones hold about 2.5% of a sample with 200,000 to 250,000 clones, more than 75% of them seen once. This sample is part of a study of cytomegalovirus exposure and HLA in healthy donors. Findings of the study overall: A few chains tied to CMV proved CMV antigen-specific in vitro. The study put some 150 TCR beta chains on its list as cytomegalovirus-associated.

Trimming took 1 base from V and 3 from J; bases not matched to a gene: 8. The CDR3 loop spans 16 amino acids. Per the germline V gene, CDR1 is MGHRA and CDR2 is YSYEKL. Sequencing used PBMCs. The V gene is TRBV4-1, the J gene TRBJ2-7, with 8 positions matching TRBD2. The receptor was isolated from a man younger than 30 in good health and CMV-seronegative. The CDR3 reads CASSQVGAGDHYEQYF. DNA of the CDR3: TGCGCCAGCAGCCAAGTCGGAGCGGGGGATCACTACGAGCAGTACTTC.